Shown below are 24 T cell receptor beta chains from a single sample sequenced in a study of cytomegalovirus exposure and HLA in healthy donors. The PCR used 60 Vbeta and 13 Jbeta primers. This table comes from immunoSEQ multiplex PCR, and its TCRdb copy is limited to in-frame clones, with some not included. The sample has 130,000 or so clones; roughly 79% are singletons. Sequenced material: PBMCs. The receptors were sampled from a male donor in good health and CMV-seronegative.

The CDR3 DNA reads TGTGCCAGCAGTCCCCGACAGCCGAGTAACCACGAGCAGTACTTC. Translating gives CASSPRQPSNHEQYF. This chain joins TRBV6-5 and TRBJ2-7; maybe TRBD1 (5 bases). The CDR3 has 15 amino acids. CDR1 is MNHEY and CDR2 is SVGAGI in the germline V gene. Between the trimmed V and J ends, which lost 5 bases and 5 bases, there was a span of 19 bases.

This clone has only one observation. The chain couples TRBV7-9 to TRBJ2-1; 10 bases agree with TRBD1. The CDR3 spans 11 residues. Germline lookup yields CDR1 SEHNR and CDR2 FQNEAQ (reference sequence). V gave up 5 bases and J gave up 15 bases; unmatched junction bases: 4. For the CDR3, the DNA is TGTGCCAGCAGCGGCCGGGACAGGGGGTTCTTC. Translation gives CASSGRDRGFF.

This clone was recorded once. The rearrangement uses TRBV20-1 and TRBJ1-1; D is unresolved. The germline CDR1 and CDR2 sequences are DFQATT and SNEGSKA (reference sequence). The CDR3 has 11 amino acids. The V and J ends lost 1 base and 10 bases respectively, with 10 bases between them. The CDR3 bases are TGCAGTGCTAGAGTGGAGGTTGTAGCTTTCTTT. It yields the protein CSARVEVVAFF.

The genes are TRBV9 and TRBJ2-7; D call uncertain. This CDR3 spans 13 amino acids. The germline V gene has CDR1 SGDLS and CDR2 YYNGEE. The V and J ends lost 0 bases and 7 bases respectively, with 11 bases between them. CDR3 sequence (DNA): TGTGCCAGCAGCGTAGCCCCCCGGCGGGAGCAGTACTTC. Amino acid sequence: CASSVAPRREQYF.

The rearrangement links TRBV6-6 to TRBJ1-5; 8 positions match TRBD1. Germline CDR1 and CDR2: MNHNY and SVGAGI (reference sequence). V lost 4 bases and J lost 4; bases outside the gene matches: 6. The CDR3 sequence is 15 residues long. The CDR3 DNA is TGTGCCAGCAGTTCAGGACAGGGAAGTAATCAGCCCCAGCATTTT. Protein product: CASSSGQGSNQPQHF.

This chain uses TRBV9 with TRBJ2-3, with TRBD2 as a possible D gene (5 bases). Trimming took off 0 bases at V and 6 bases at J, with 11 bases between the two ends. This CDR3 region has 14 residues. Germline assignment: CDR1 SGDLS and CDR2 YYNGEE. CDR3 DNA sequence: TGTGCCAGCAGCGTAGGTGCTGACTACGATACGCAGTATTTT. Protein product: CASSVGADYDTQYF.

V is TRBV7-2 and J is TRBJ2-5; 9 positions agree with TRBD1. The V segment lost 4 bases and the J segment 4 bases; nucleotides outside the gene matches: 4. CDR1 and CDR2 from the germline V gene are SGHTA and FQGNSA. The CDR3 loop spans 14 amino acids. This CDR3 reads CASSSTGGPETQYF. The DNA of the CDR3 is TGTGCCAGCAGCTCCACAGGGGGCCCAGAGACCCAGTACTTC.

The chain combines TRBV5-1 with TRBJ1-2, with 7 bases matching TRBD1. There are 14 residues in the CDR3. J gave up 4 bases and V 0 bases, and 3 bases lay outside the gene matches. The V gene's germline CDR1 is SGHRS and CDR2 YFSETQ. The CDR3 reads CASSLGDSFYGYTF. CDR3 nucleotide sequence: TGCGCCAGCAGCTTGGGGGACAGCTTCTATGGCTACACCTTC. Drawing the rest from reference TRBV5-1 and TRBJ1-2, the complete variable domain is KAGVTQTPRYLIKTRGQQVTLSCSPISGHRSVSWYQQTPGQGLQFLFEYFSETQRNKGNFPGRFSGRQFSNSRSEMNVSTLELGDSALYLCASSLGDSFYGYTFGSGTRLTVV.

This clone was found once. Here the CDR3 reads CAWSQPGQGIFGYTF. DNA for the CDR3: TGTGCCTGGAGTCAACCGGGACAGGGGATATTTGGCTACACCTTC. The chain carries TRBV30 and TRBJ1-2; 10 positions match TRBD1. V trimming: 2 bases; J trimming: 7 bases; junction bases outside the gene matches: 10. The CDR3 sequence is 15 residues long. The germline gives CDR1 GTSNPN, CDR2 SVGIG (reference sequence).

The chain joins TRBV7-2 to TRBJ2-5, with TRBD2 matching 7 bases. Trimming took 4 bases from V and 2 from J; bases not matched to a gene: 7. CDR3 size: 15 residues. Per the germline V gene, CDR1 is SGHTA and CDR2 is FQGNSA. In DNA form, the CDR3 reads TGTGCCAGCAGCTGGGCCGGAGCGGGGCAAGAGACCCAGTACTTC. As protein: CASSWAGAGQETQYF.

The rearrangement joins TRBV5-1 to TRBJ2-5, with D unresolved. Trimming took off 5 bases at V and 2 bases at J, with 13 bases between the two ends. This CDR3 comprises 14 residues. Germline loops: CDR1 SGHRS, CDR2 YFSETQ. The CDR3 loop reads CASRSRLEQETQYF. CDR3 sequence (DNA): TGCGCCAGCAGATCCAGACTGGAACAAGAGACCCAGTACTTC.

As for this clone: The sample contains more than one DNA sequence encoding this CDR3. The chain is built from TRBV4-1 and TRBJ1-6; maybe TRBD1 (5 bases). CDR1 and CDR2 from the germline V gene are MGHRA and YSYEKL. V shed 1 base and J shed 10 bases, with 11 bases lying between them. The length of the CDR3 is 14 residues. The CDR3, as DNA: TGCGCCAGCAGCCAAGCCGGGGGGGGATCACCCCTCCACTTT. Translation: CASSQAGGGSPLHF.

The rearrangement links TRBV6-5 to TRBJ1-6; a possible D gene is TRBD1 (6 bases). Trimming left V 0 bases short and J 10 bases short, with 13 bases between. This CDR3 is 15 amino acids long. Per germline, CDR1 MNHEY and CDR2 SVGAGI. The CDR3 sequence is CASSYSYRDKSPLHF. CDR3 in DNA: TGTGCCAGCAGTTACTCGTACAGGGACAAGTCACCCCTCCACTTT.

J is TRBJ2-5 and V is TRBV5-4; 7 bases line up with TRBD1. Germline V lookup: CDR1 SGHNT, CDR2 YYREEE (reference sequence). The CDR3 covers 14 residues. Germline trimming cut 6 bases from V and 3 bases from J; bases unmatched to any gene: 8. CDR3 in amino acids: CASTPSQGEETQYF. For the CDR3, the DNA is TGTGCCAGCACCCCATCCCAGGGGGAAGAGACCCAGTACTTC.

The chain is built from TRBV6-5 and TRBJ1-2, with D perhaps TRBD1 (5 bases). Deletions cut 6 bases from V and 4 bases from J, with 12 bases between. The CDR3 runs to 13 residues. Germline CDR1 MNHEY, CDR2 SVGAGI. This CDR3 is CASSPTVAYGYTF. The CDR3 DNA reads TGTGCCAGCAGCCCGACAGTCGCCTATGGCTACACCTTC.

The chain employs TRBV5-5 and TRBJ1-5; maybe TRBD1 (5 bases). V dropped 2 bases and J dropped 5 bases, with 14 bases sitting between them. This CDR3 region has 15 residues. CDR1 SGHKS and CDR2 YYEKEE come from the germline V gene (reference sequence). CDR3 in amino acids: CASSFRGDLHQPQHF. The CDR3 DNA reads TGTGCCAGCAGCTTCCGGGGGGACCTCCATCAGCCCCAGCATTTT.

The chain joins TRBV27 to TRBJ2-1; a possible D gene is TRBD1 (6 bases). CDR1 is MNHEY, CDR2 SMNVEV, per germline (reference sequence). Trimming left V 1 base short and J 9 bases short, with 13 bases between. This CDR3 is built from 14 residues. In DNA form, the CDR3 reads TGTGCCAGCAGTTTATGGACAGTGGGGTCTGAGCAGTTCTTC. Protein product: CASSLWTVGSEQFF.

The rearrangement uses TRBV4-2 and TRBJ2-7; TRBD1 agrees at 7 bases. Looked up from germline, CDR1 is LGHNA and CDR2 is YNFKEQ. V lost 0 bases and J lost 7; bases outside the gene matches: 6. The CDR3 spans 14 residues. The CDR3 coding sequence is TGTGCCAGCAGCCAAGAAGGGACAGAGGAAGAGCAGTACTTC. Its protein is CASSQEGTEEEQYF.

There are a few counts of this clone. This chain joins TRBV2 and TRBJ2-1, with 9 bases that match TRBD2. CDR1 and CDR2 from the germline V gene are SNHLY and FYNNEI. The trim removed 8 bases at V and 5 bases at J, leaving 16 bases unmatched. The CDR3 has 17 amino acids. The CDR3 nucleotides are TGTGCCAGCTCCCGGGGCGGGGGGGCGGGTTTGAACAATGAGCAGTTCTTC. Its protein is CASSRGGGAGLNNEQFF.

This chain joins TRBV5-1 and TRBJ2-1, with TRBD2 matching 12 bases. Germline CDR1 SGHRS, CDR2 YFSETQ. The V segment lost 3 bases and the J segment 1 base; nucleotides outside the gene matches: 8. The CDR3 totals 18 residues. The CDR3 protein is CASSSPSGGAISYNEQFF. The CDR3, as DNA: TGCGCCAGCAGCTCGCCTAGCGGGGGGGCCATTTCCTACAATGAGCAGTTCTTC. Combining the CDR3 with reference TRBV5-1 and TRBJ2-1 gives the whole variable domain KAGVTQTPRYLIKTRGQQVTLSCSPISGHRSVSWYQQTPGQGLQFLFEYFSETQRNKGNFPGRFSGRQFSNSRSEMNVSTLELGDSALYLCASSSPSGGAISYNEQFFGPGTRLTVL.

This clone has a single count. The CDR3 loop reads CASTEGSSYEQYF. The CDR3, as DNA: TGTGCCAGCACGGAGGGGAGCTCCTACGAGCAGTACTTC. This chain connects TRBV27 to TRBJ2-7; maybe TRBD2 (6 bases). The CDR3 contains 13 residues. Germline values: CDR1 MNHEY, CDR2 SMNVEV (reference sequence). V lost 7 bases to trimming and J lost 0 bases, with 10 bases between them.

The V gene is TRBV29-1, the J gene TRBJ2-1; perhaps TRBD1 as D (5 bases). Germline CDR1 SQVTM, CDR2 ANQGSEA. This CDR3 region has 14 residues. Trimming cost V 5 bases and J 6 bases, with 17 bases left between them. The CDR3 region is CSVPGDGRGNEQFF. The CDR3, as DNA: TGCAGCGTTCCCGGAGACGGTAGGGGCAATGAGCAGTTCTTC.

The V and J genes are TRBV7-9 and TRBJ1-2; TRBD1 might be the D (6 bases). The V and J ends lost 1 base and 8 bases respectively, with 17 bases between them. Germline assignment: CDR1 SEHNR and CDR2 FQNEAQ (reference sequence). The CDR3 loop spans 15 amino acids. CDR3 residues: CASSLGVQGPEGYTF. The CDR3 nucleotides read TGTGCCAGCAGCTTAGGGGTACAGGGCCCCGAGGGCTACACCTTC. The whole variable domain, remainder taken from reference TRBV7-9 and TRBJ1-2, is DTGVSQNPRHKITKRGQNVTFRCDPISEHNRLYWYRQTLGQGPEFLTYFQNEAQLEKSRLLSDRFSAERPKGSFSTLEIQRTEQGDSAMYLCASSLGVQGPEGYTFGSGTRLTVV.

The chain is built from TRBV29-1 and TRBJ2-1; 8 bases are a match to TRBD1. The CDR3 covers 12 residues. The V and J ends lost 6 bases and 8 bases, in that order; junction bases with no gene match: 6. Germline CDR1 and CDR2: SQVTM and ANQGSEA. The CDR3 reads CSVGQGSDEQFF. CDR3 DNA: TGCAGCGTCGGACAGGGTAGCGATGAGCAGTTCTTC.